This T cell receptor beta chain was documented in a study of T cell responses to AZD1222 COVID-19 vaccine. TCRdb's copy holds only in-frame clones and misses some; the assay was immunoSEQ multiplex PCR. The sample records 100,000 to 130,000 clones, 89% being singletons. In germline, CDR1 is LGHNA, CDR2 YNFKEQ. Trimming removed 0 bases from V and 2 bases from J, with 14 bases in between. This CDR3 spans 16 amino acids. The V call is TRBV4-2, the J call TRBJ2-7, with D hard to call. The sample consisted of peripheral blood, taken on day 0 of MenACWY control vaccination. This TCR derives from an adult in good health. The CDR3 coding sequence is TGTGCCAGCAGCCAAGAGAGGTCTGCCCCCGCCTACGAGCAGTACTTC. It translates to CASSQERSAPAYEQYF.